A selection of T cell receptor beta chains follows, all from one sample in a study of molecular identifiers for immune sequencing clone quantification. TCRdb independently ran MiXCR on the PCR reads; one entry per CDR3 protein. The sample has around 300,000 distinct CDR3 sequences; roughly 24% are singletons. Sequences were obtained from naive CD8+ T cells from blood, with Jurkat cell RNA spiked in. All receptors come from a human donor in good health. Some libraries in this study had Jurkat cell RNA spiked in. Each CDR3 is given with its conserved first and last residue. The D gene is left open where the match is weak. Rows may omit the clone size; those that give it use once, few, many or a size class.

V gene	clone size	D gene	J gene	CDR3 protein	CDR3 DNA
TRBV7-9	few	TRBD1	TRBJ2-3	CASSSPQGTVISSTDTQYF	TGTGCCAGCAGCTCTCCCCAAGGGACAGTAATTAGTAGCACAGATACGCAGTATTTT
TRBV11-2	-	TRBD2	TRBJ2-3	CASSFISGGANEETQYF	TGTGCCAGCAGCTTTATTAGCGGGGGGGCCAACGAAGAAACGCAATATTTT
TRBV20-1	few	-	TRBJ2-7	CSATGAWLSSYEQYF	TGCAGTGCCACTGGAGCATGGTTAAGCTCCTACGAGCAGTACTTC
TRBV28	many	-	TRBJ2-7	CASSSGHLNDEQYF	TGTGCCAGCAGTTCCGGGCACCTCAACGACGAGCAGTACTTC
TRBV5-1	many	TRBD2	TRBJ2-3	CASSLAPSGGLDTQYF	TGCGCCAGCAGCTTGGCCCCAAGCGGGGGATTAGATACGCAGTATTTT
TRBV5-6	many	TRBD1	TRBJ1-1	CASSFRFYSGGKTEAFF	TGTGCCAGCAGCTTTAGGTTTTACTCAGGGGGCAAAACTGAAGCTTTCTTT
TRBV27	-	-	TRBJ2-1	CASSHQEDLSYHEQFF	TGTGCCAGCAGTCACCAAGAAGACCTCTCCTACCATGAGCAGTTCTTC
TRBV28	-	-	TRBJ2-2	CASSPPPVTANTGELFF	TGTGCCAGCTCGCCCCCGCCAGTCACCGCGAACACCGGGGAGCTGTTTTTT
TRBV27	-	TRBD1	TRBJ2-3	CASSKQGALIAQYF	TGTGCCAGCAGCAAGCAGGGGGCCCTTATAGCGCAGTATTTT
TRBV4-3	few	TRBD1	TRBJ2-3	CASSQRQGALTDTQYF	TGCGCCAGCAGCCAACGACAGGGTGCATTGACAGATACGCAGTATTTT
TRBV4-3	-	TRBD1	TRBJ2-7	CASSQDWAGGTYEQYF	TGCGCCAGCAGCCAAGATTGGGCAGGGGGAACCTACGAGCAGTACTTC
TRBV7-2	few	-	TRBJ2-7	CASSQQPPYEQYF	TGTGCCAGCAGCCAACAGCCCCCCTACGAGCAGTACTTC
TRBV27	-	TRBD1	TRBJ1-1	CASSFLPTGANEAFF	TGTGCCAGCAGTTTCCTCCCGACAGGGGCAAATGAAGCTTTCTTT
TRBV10-3	few	-	TRBJ2-7	CAISEPIGPHYEQYF	TGTGCCATCAGTGAGCCGATCGGACCCCACTACGAGCAGTACTTC
TRBV7-9	many	-	TRBJ2-7	CASSRFDSTYEQYF	TGTGCCAGCAGCAGATTTGACAGCACCTACGAGCAGTACTTC
TRBV15	-	-	TRBJ2-4	CATSPRGGVAKNIQYF	TGTGCCACCAGCCCGCGAGGGGGAGTAGCCAAAAACATTCAGTACTTC
TRBV3-1	-	-	TRBJ1-5	CASSQDLSKNQPQHF	TGTGCCAGCAGCCAAGATCTGTCTAAGAATCAGCCCCAGCATTTT
TRBV29-1	many	-	TRBJ2-3	CSVNRAKRTEWGPDTQYF	TGCAGCGTAAACAGGGCCAAGAGGACGGAATGGGGCCCAGATACGCAGTATTTT
TRBV7-2	many	-	TRBJ1-1	CASSEDRNTEAFF	TGTGCCAGCAGCGAGGACAGAAACACTGAAGCTTTCTTT
TRBV5-5	many	-	TRBJ1-1	CASTERAEAFF	TGTGCCAGCACCGAAAGGGCCGAAGCTTTCTTT
TRBV6-2/TRBV6-3	few	TRBD1	TRBJ2-3	CASSDGTEFTDTQYF	TGTGCCAGCAGTGACGGGACAGAATTCACAGATACGCAGTATTTT
TRBV13	-	-	TRBJ1-1	CASNTGGVTEAFF	TGTGCCAGCAACACCGGGGGGGTCACTGAAGCTTTCTTT
TRBV20-1	many	TRBD1	TRBJ1-6	CSAKDRANSPLHF	TGCAGTGCTAAGGACAGGGCGAATTCACCCCTCCACTTT
TRBV29-1	few	TRBD2	TRBJ2-1	CSVVSLAGGSSYNEQFF	TGCAGCGTCGTGAGCCTAGCGGGAGGGAGCTCCTACAATGAGCAGTTCTTC
TRBV29-1	few	TRBD1	TRBJ1-1	CSGGPPTGGLNTEAFF	TGCAGCGGCGGGCCTCCGACAGGGGGTCTGAACACTGAAGCTTTCTTT
TRBV5-3	-	-	TRBJ2-3	CAGSTYDPRGTDTQYF	TGTGCCGGCAGCACGTACGACCCCCGCGGCACAGATACGCAGTATTTT
TRBV25-1	-	-	TRBJ1-6	CASSDRTGINSPLHF	TGTGCCAGCAGTGACCGCACAGGGATCAATTCACCCCTCCACTTT
TRBV9	few	-	TRBJ2-2	CASSAVTDTGELFF	TGTGCCAGCAGCGCCGTTACGGACACCGGGGAGCTGTTTTTT
TRBV5-1	many	-	TRBJ2-7	CASRFEGTYEQYF	TGCGCCAGCAGATTTGAGGGAACCTACGAGCAGTACTTC
TRBV7-6	many	-	TRBJ2-3	CASSLRVGPSLISDTQYF	TGTGCCAGCAGCTTACGAGTAGGCCCTAGCTTAATTTCAGATACGCAGTATTTT
TRBV29-1	many	TRBD1	TRBJ2-1	CSARQGAQREQFF	TGCAGCGCACGACAGGGGGCGCAAAGGGAGCAGTTCTTC
TRBV3-1	few	-	TRBJ2-6	CASSQDSTGANVLTF	TGTGCCAGCAGCCAAGATTCTACTGGGGCCAACGTCCTGACTTTC
TRBV5-8	many	TRBD1	TRBJ1-5	CASSLGQGDNQPQHF	TGTGCCAGCAGCTTAGGACAGGGAGACAATCAGCCCCAGCATTTT
TRBV4-1	many	-	TRBJ2-3	CASSPQNPGVEDTQYF	TGCGCCAGCAGCCCCCAAAACCCCGGGGTGGAAGATACGCAGTATTTT
TRBV7-6	many	TRBD2	TRBJ2-7	CASSRDREDEQYF	TGTGCCAGCAGTCGAGATCGGGAGGACGAGCAGTACTTC
TRBV18	-	-	TRBJ2-7	CASSPNSGPIYEQYF	TGTGCCAGCTCACCTAATTCGGGACCAATCTACGAGCAGTACTTC
TRBV5-1	many	TRBD1	TRBJ2-7	CASSHGQVGYEQYF	TGCGCCAGCAGCCACGGACAGGTCGGGTACGAGCAGTACTTC
TRBV7-9	many	TRBD1	TRBJ1-5	CASSRDRGSGQPQHF	TGTGCCAGCAGCCGAGACAGGGGTTCTGGTCAGCCCCAGCATTTT
TRBV27	-	-	TRBJ2-1	CASSHNTIYEQFF	TGTGCCAGCAGTCACAATACCATCTATGAGCAGTTCTTC
TRBV10-3	-	TRBD2	TRBJ2-5	CAISESMGLADQETQYF	TGTGCCATCAGTGAGTCGATGGGGCTAGCGGACCAAGAGACCCAGTACTTC
TRBV11-1	once	-	TRBJ2-5	CASSPDTNQVTQYF	TGTGCCAGCAGCCCGGACACTAACCAAGTCACCCAGTACTTT
TRBV27	few	TRBD1	TRBJ2-7	CASSSRVQGEFDEQYF	TGTGCCAGCAGTTCGCGTGTACAGGGGGAGTTCGACGAGCAGTACTTC
TRBV7-9	few	-	TRBJ1-1	CASSPRRGEGLNTEAFF	TGTGCCAGCAGCCCAAGACGCGGGGAAGGCCTCAACACTGAAGCTTTCTTT
TRBV6-2/TRBV6-3	-	-	TRBJ2-3	CASSYVAVSTDTQYF	TGTGCCAGCAGTTACGTTGCGGTTAGCACAGATACGCAGTATTTT
TRBV4-3	few	-	TRBJ2-2	CASSQGYKNTGELFF	TGCGCCAGCAGCCAAGGTTACAAGAACACCGGGGAGCTGTTTTTT
TRBV20-1	few	TRBD2	TRBJ2-7	CSAWLAGVDEQYF	TGCAGTGCGTGGCTAGCGGGAGTAGACGAGCAGTACTTC
TRBV29-1	-	TRBD1	TRBJ2-7	CSVPQTGVRSEQYF	TGCAGCGTTCCACAGACAGGGGTTAGGTCCGAGCAGTACTTC
TRBV13	few	-	TRBJ2-7	CASSPPLFDSRWGYEQYF	TGTGCCAGCAGCCCGCCGCTCTTTGACTCCAGATGGGGCTACGAGCAGTACTTC
TRBV27	many	TRBD1	TRBJ2-7	CASSPGQGVEQYF	TGTGCCAGCAGTCCCGGACAGGGGGTCGAGCAGTACTTC
TRBV7-9	many	TRBD2	TRBJ2-3	CASGLETDTQYF	TGTGCCAGTGGACTAGAGACAGATACGCAGTATTTT
TRBV2	many	-	TRBJ2-3	CASSYYGRPATDTQYF	TGTGCCAGCAGTTACTACGGCAGGCCAGCCACAGATACGCAGTATTTT
TRBV12-3/TRBV12-4	many	TRBD2	TRBJ2-1	CASSLSGGADNEQFF	TGTGCCAGCAGTTTAAGCGGGGGGGCTGATAATGAGCAGTTCTTC
TRBV9	many	-	TRBJ2-7	CASSAGPGVGYEQYF	TGTGCCAGCAGCGCCGGACCGGGGGTTGGATACGAGCAGTACTTC
TRBV7-9	many	-	TRBJ1-4	CASSPPSILKLFF	TGTGCCAGCAGCCCCCCGTCCATACTTAAACTGTTTTTT
TRBV4-1	few	-	TRBJ2-1	CASSQVRGGSYNEQFF	TGCGCCAGCAGCCAAGTTAGGGGGGGCTCCTACAATGAGCAGTTCTTC
TRBV12-3/TRBV12-4	-	TRBD1	TRBJ2-5	CATLSWDRGWQTQYF	TGTGCCACCCTCTCCTGGGACAGGGGATGGCAGACCCAGTACTTC
TRBV4-3	many	-	TRBJ2-5	CASSQVQGGETQYF	TGCGCCAGCAGCCAAGTACAGGGGGGGGAGACCCAGTACTTC
TRBV2	-	-	TRBJ2-3	CASSDAIRGTDTQYF	TGTGCCAGCAGTGATGCAATCCGTGGCACAGATACGCAGTATTTT
TRBV7-2	-	TRBD1	TRBJ2-7	CASSLGTGGNEQYF	TGTGCCAGCAGCCTCGGGACAGGGGGCAACGAGCAGTACTTC
TRBV6-2/TRBV6-3	few	-	TRBJ1-2	CASSWATSGNGYTF	TGTGCCAGCAGTTGGGCAACGAGCGGTAATGGCTACACCTTC